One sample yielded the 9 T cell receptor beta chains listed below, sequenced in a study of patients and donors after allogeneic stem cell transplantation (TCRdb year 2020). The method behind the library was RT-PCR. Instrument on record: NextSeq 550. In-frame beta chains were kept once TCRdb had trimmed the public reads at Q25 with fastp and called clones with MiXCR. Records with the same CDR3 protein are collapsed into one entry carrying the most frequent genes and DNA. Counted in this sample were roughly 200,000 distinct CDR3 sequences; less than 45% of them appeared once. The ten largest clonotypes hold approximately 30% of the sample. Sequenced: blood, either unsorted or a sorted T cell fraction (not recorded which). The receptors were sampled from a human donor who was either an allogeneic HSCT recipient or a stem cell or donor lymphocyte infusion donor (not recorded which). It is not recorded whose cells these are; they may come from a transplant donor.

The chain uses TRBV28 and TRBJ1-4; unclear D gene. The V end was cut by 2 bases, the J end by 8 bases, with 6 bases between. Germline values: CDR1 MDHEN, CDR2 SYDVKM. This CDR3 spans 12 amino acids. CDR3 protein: CASSLPWEKLFF. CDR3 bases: TGTGCCAGCAGTTTACCATGGGAAAAACTGTTTTTT.

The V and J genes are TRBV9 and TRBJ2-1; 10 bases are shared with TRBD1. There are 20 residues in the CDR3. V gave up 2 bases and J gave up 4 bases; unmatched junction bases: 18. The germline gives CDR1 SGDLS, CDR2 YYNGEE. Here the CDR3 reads CASSVQIWTGGFSTYNEQFF. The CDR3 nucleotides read TGTGCCAGCAGCGTCCAGATTTGGACAGGGGGTTTCTCCACGTACAATGAGCAGTTCTTC.

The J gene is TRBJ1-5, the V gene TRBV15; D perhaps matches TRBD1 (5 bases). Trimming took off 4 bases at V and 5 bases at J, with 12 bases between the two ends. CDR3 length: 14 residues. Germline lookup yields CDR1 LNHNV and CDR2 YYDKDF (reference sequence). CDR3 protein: CATSTRTMYQPQHF. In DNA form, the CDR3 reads TGTGCCACCAGCACAAGGACAATGTATCAGCCCCAGCATTTT.

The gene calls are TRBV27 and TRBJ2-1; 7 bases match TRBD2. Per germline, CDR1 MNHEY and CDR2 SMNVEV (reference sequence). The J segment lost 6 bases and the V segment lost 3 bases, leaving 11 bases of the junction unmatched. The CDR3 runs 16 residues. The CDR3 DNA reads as TGTGCCAGCAGTTTCAGTCGGGGGACTATTAGCAATGAGCAGTTCTTC. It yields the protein CASSFSRGTISNEQFF.

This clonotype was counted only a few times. CDR3 in amino acids: CASNIWGRVLSGNTIYF. The DNA of the CDR3 is TGTGCCAGCAACATCTGGGGGAGGGTGCTATCTGGAAACACCATATATTTT. V is TRBV12-3 or TRBV12-4 and J is TRBJ1-3; D is possibly TRBD1 (5 bases). This CDR3 spans 17 amino acids. Trimming took 7 bases from V and 1 from J, leaving 20 bases between them.

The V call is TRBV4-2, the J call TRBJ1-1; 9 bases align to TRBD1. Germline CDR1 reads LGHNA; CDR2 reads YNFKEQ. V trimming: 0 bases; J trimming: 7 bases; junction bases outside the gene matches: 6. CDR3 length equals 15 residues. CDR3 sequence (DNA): TGTGCCAGCAGCCAAGAAGGAGGGGACAGGGTTGAAGCTTTCTTT. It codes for CASSQEGGDRVEAFF.

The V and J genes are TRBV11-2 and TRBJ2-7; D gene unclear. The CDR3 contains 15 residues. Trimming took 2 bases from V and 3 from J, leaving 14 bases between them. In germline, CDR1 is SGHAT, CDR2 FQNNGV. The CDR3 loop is CASSLSEGPLYEQYF. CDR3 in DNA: TGTGCCAGCAGCTTAAGTGAAGGCCCCCTCTACGAGCAGTACTTC.

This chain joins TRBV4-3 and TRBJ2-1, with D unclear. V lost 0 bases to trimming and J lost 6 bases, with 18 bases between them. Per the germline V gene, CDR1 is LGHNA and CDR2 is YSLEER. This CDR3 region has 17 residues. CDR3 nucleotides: TGCGCCAGCAGCCAAGATTTCGGAGCGCCTTCGAGCAATGAGCAGTTCTTC. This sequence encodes CASSQDFGAPSSNEQFF.

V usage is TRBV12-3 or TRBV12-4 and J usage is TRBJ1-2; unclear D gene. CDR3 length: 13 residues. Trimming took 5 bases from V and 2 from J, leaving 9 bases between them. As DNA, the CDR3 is TGTGCCAGCAGTCCTTTGGACAACTATGGCTACACCTTC. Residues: CASSPLDNYGYTF.